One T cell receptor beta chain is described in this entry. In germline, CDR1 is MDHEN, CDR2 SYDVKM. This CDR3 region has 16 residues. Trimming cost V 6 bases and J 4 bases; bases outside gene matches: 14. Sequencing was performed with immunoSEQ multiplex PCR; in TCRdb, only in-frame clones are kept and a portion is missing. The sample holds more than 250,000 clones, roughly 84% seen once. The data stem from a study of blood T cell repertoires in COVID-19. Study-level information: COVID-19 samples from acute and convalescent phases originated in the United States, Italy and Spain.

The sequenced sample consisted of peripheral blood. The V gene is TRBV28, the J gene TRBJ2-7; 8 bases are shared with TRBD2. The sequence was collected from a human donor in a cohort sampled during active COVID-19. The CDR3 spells CASSKTRTSRKYEQYF. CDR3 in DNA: TGTGCCAGCAGCAAAACTCGGACTAGCAGAAAATACGAGCAGTACTTC. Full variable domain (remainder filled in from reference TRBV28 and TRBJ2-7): DVKVTQSSRYLVKRTGEKVFLECVQDMDHENMFWYRQDPGLGLRLIYFSYDVKMKEKGDIPEGYSVSREKKERFSLILESASTNQTSMYLCASSKTRTSRKYEQYFGPGTRLTVT.